These 32 T cell receptor beta chains came from one sample sequenced in a study of T cell changes during pregnancy in multiple sclerosis. Clones were read by immunoSEQ multiplex PCR, and TCRdb kept only the in-frame ones, dropping some. The table shows more than 30,000 clones, with around nine tenths occurring only once. The material was CD4+ T cells from peripheral blood mononuclear cells, obtained in the third trimester of pregnancy. The receptor set was obtained from a female donor in good health, enrolled as a control in a pregnancy study.

This clone came up a few times. Here the CDR3 omits its conserved ending phenylalanine or tryptophan, so a read error is the likely source. No DNA is shown, since the ends of the CDR3 on it are uncertain; the CDR3 is the one TCRdb lists. CDR3 protein: CASSDTSGSP. V gene TRBV6-4 combines with J gene TRBJ1-4; TRBD1, the D gene given by the table, was not confirmed from the DNA. CDR1 MRHNA and CDR2 SNTAGT come from the germline V gene. The CDR3 comprises 10 residues, both ends counted.

The chain carries TRBV18 and TRBJ1-1; the D is unclear. V gave up 2 bases and J gave up 1 base, with 11 bases separating them. The CDR3 consists of 15 residues. CDR1 and CDR2 (germline): KGHSH, LQKENI. Written as DNA, the CDR3 is TGTGCCAGCTCACCAGGAAGGGCGGGGAACACTGAAGCTTTCTTT. Protein: CASSPGRAGNTEAFF.

V and J are TRBV19 and TRBJ1-1; D possibly corresponds to TRBD1 (5 bases). Germline V gives CDR1 LNHDA, CDR2 SQIVND (reference sequence). V lost 7 bases and J 1 base, leaving 7 bases between the germline ends. The CDR3 is 12 amino acids. CDR3 coding DNA: TGTGCCAGTAACGACAGGAACACTGAAGCTTTCTTT. Its protein product is CASNDRNTEAFF.

The gene calls are TRBV5-1 and TRBJ1-2, with 11 bases identical to TRBD1. The CDR3 consists of 15 residues. With V trimmed by 0 bases and J by 8 bases, 6 bases remained unmatched. Germline CDR1 reads SGHRS; CDR2 reads YFSETQ. Here the CDR3 reads CASSLVGDRGVGYTF. In DNA, the CDR3 is TGCGCCAGCAGCTTGGTAGGGGACAGGGGGGTCGGCTACACCTTC. The whole variable domain, filled in from reference TRBV5-1 and TRBJ1-2, reads KAGVTQTPRYLIKTRGQQVTLSCSPISGHRSVSWYQQTPGQGLQFLFEYFSETQRNKGNFPGRFSGRQFSNSRSEMNVSTLELGDSALYLCASSLVGDRGVGYTFGSGTRLTVV.

This chain connects TRBV4-1 to TRBJ1-5; D unresolved. Trimming stripped 0 bases from V and 6 bases from J, with 12 bases between. From germline, CDR1 is MGHRA and CDR2 YSYEKL. The CDR3 loop spans 15 amino acids. CDR3 nucleotides: TGCGCCAGCAGCCAAGATGAGGGCAGTTTTCAGCCCCAGCATTTT. It codes for CASSQDEGSFQPQHF.

The chain employs TRBV7-9 and TRBJ2-2; TRBD2 matches 12 bases. The CDR3 is made up of 18 amino acids. Germline lookup yields CDR1 SEHNR and CDR2 FQNEAQ (reference sequence). The trim removed 6 bases at V and 4 bases at J, leaving 12 bases unmatched. The CDR3 DNA reads as TGTGCCAGCAGTCTGACTAGCGGGAGAGCCTCGCGCACCGGGGAGCTGTTTTTT. Its protein product is CASSLTSGRASRTGELFF.

The V gene is TRBV18, the J gene TRBJ1-1, with D possibly being TRBD1 (6 bases). V was trimmed by 6 bases and J by 3 bases, leaving 23 bases between them. The CDR3 loop spans 17 amino acids. Germline V CDR1 and CDR2: KGHSH, LQKENI. CDR3 loop: CASSPYGGARVDTEAFF. DNA for the CDR3: TGTGCCAGCTCGCCCTACGGGGGGGCACGTGTCGACACTGAAGCTTTCTTT.

The chain combines TRBV30 with TRBJ1-2, with D perhaps matching TRBD1 (6 bases). The germline V gene encodes CDR1 GTSNPN and CDR2 SVGIG (reference sequence). This CDR3 is 16 amino acids long. V was clipped by 4 bases and J by 6 bases, with 24 bases between them. CDR3 coding DNA: TGTGCCTGGAATAGGACTCCCGGGACACTCAGGGATGGCTACACCTTC. Translation gives CAWNRTPGTLRDGYTF.

The sample holds one count of this clone. The J gene is TRBJ1-2, the V gene TRBV5-1; 8 bases are a match to TRBD1. Germline V gives CDR1 SGHRS, CDR2 YFSETQ. The CDR3 is 14 residues long. Losses at the gene ends were 4 bases for V and 4 bases for J; bases not matched to a gene: 6. The CDR3, as DNA: TGCGCCAGCAGCCCTCAGGGGGCTGGCTATGGCTACACCTTC. Its protein product is CASSPQGAGYGYTF.

The chain carries TRBV5-5 and TRBJ2-3, with D perhaps matching TRBD1 (5 bases). Trimming left V 0 bases short and J 0 bases short, with 8 bases between. The CDR3 sequence is 15 residues long. In germline, CDR1 is SGHKS, CDR2 YYEKEE (reference sequence). This chain's CDR3 is CASSLEWGSTDTQYF. In DNA form, the CDR3 reads TGTGCCAGCAGCTTGGAGTGGGGCAGCACAGATACGCAGTATTTT.

This clone was counted between two and nine times. This chain uses TRBV29-1 with TRBJ1-1; 7 bases fit TRBD1. V was clipped by 4 bases and J by 0 bases; unmatched bases: 2. Germline CDR1 and CDR2: SQVTM and ANQGSEA. The CDR3 runs to 13 residues. The CDR3 loop is CSVGDSLNTEAFF. As DNA, the CDR3 is TGCAGCGTTGGGGACAGTTTGAACACTGAAGCTTTCTTT.

The genes are TRBV18 and TRBJ2-7, with 9 bases matching TRBD2. The CDR3 consists of 16 residues. V shed 0 bases, J shed 5 bases, and the junction held 8 bases outside the gene matches. In germline, CDR1 is KGHSH, CDR2 LQKENI. This CDR3 reads CASSPPGLATKNEQYF. As DNA, the CDR3 is TGTGCCAGCTCACCACCGGGACTAGCAACAAAAAACGAGCAGTACTTC. The full variable domain, with the rest looked up from reference TRBV18 and TRBJ2-7, is NAGVMQNPRHLVRRRGQEARLRCSPMKGHSHVYWYRQLPEEGLKFMVYLQKENIIDESGMPKERFSAEFPKEGPSILRIQQVVRGDSAAYFCASSPPGLATKNEQYFGPGTRLTVT.

The chain joins TRBV19 to TRBJ1-2; 7 bases are a match to TRBD1. V lost 7 bases and J lost 2; bases outside the gene matches: 13. This CDR3 has 16 amino acids. CDR1 and CDR2 (germline): LNHDA, SQIVND (reference sequence). The CDR3 reads CASTGQAKLSNYGYTF. For the CDR3, the DNA is TGTGCCAGTACAGGACAGGCCAAACTCTCGAACTATGGCTACACCTTC.

This chain connects TRBV5-4 to TRBJ2-6; 9 bases agree with TRBD2. Germline lookup yields CDR1 SGHNT and CDR2 YYREEE (reference sequence). This CDR3 is built from 17 residues. The V gene end was trimmed by 2 bases and the J gene end by 0 bases; junction bases not matched to a gene: 3. Here the CDR3 reads CASSFLAGFSGANVLTF. As DNA, the CDR3 is TGTGCCAGCAGCTTCCTAGCGGGATTCTCTGGGGCCAACGTCCTGACTTTC.

The genes are TRBV19 and TRBJ2-7; tentatively, D is TRBD1 (5 bases). This CDR3 contains 16 residues. V gave up 3 bases and J gave up 3 bases, with 18 bases separating them. The germline V gene encodes CDR1 LNHDA and CDR2 SQIVND (reference sequence). The CDR3 loop reads CASSILGSRGSYEQYF. The CDR3 region has the DNA TGTGCCAGTAGTATCCTTGGATCAAGGGGAAGCTACGAGCAGTACTTC.

The V call is TRBV6-6, the J call TRBJ2-1; 7 nucleotides line up with TRBD1. V lost 5 bases and J lost 0; bases outside the gene matches: 7. Germline loops: CDR1 MNHNY, CDR2 SVGAGI (reference sequence). This CDR3 contains 16 residues. CDR3 DNA sequence: TGTGCCAGCAGTCTCGACAGGGTCGGCTCCTACAATGAGCAGTTCTTC. Its protein is CASSLDRVGSYNEQFF.

V and J are TRBV28 and TRBJ1-1, with a possible D match to TRBD1 (5 bases). This CDR3 region has 12 residues. The germline V and J ends were trimmed by 8 bases and 6 bases, with 13 bases remaining between them. From germline, CDR1 is MDHEN and CDR2 SYDVKM. CDR3 protein: CASGTGLSEAFF. CDR3 nucleotide sequence: TGTGCCAGCGGAACGGGACTGTCTGAAGCTTTCTTT.

The V call is TRBV7-3, the J call TRBJ2-3; a weak D match, TRBD2 (6 bases). Germline loops: CDR1 SGHTA, CDR2 FQGTGA. The CDR3 extends over 15 amino acids. Deletions cut 2 bases from V and 6 bases from J, with 15 bases between. The CDR3 DNA follows: TGTGCCAGCAGCTTAGGACGGGGGATAGGGGATACGCAGTATTTT. It translates to CASSLGRGIGDTQYF.

This clone was seen a single time. The CDR3 DNA follows: TGTGCCAGCAGCTTAGAGGCGGCAGGGATGTACGAGCAGTACTTC. The encoded protein is CASSLEAAGMYEQYF. The chain couples TRBV7-9 to TRBJ2-7, with D perhaps TRBD1 (5 bases). Trimming took 1 base from V and 4 from J, leaving 14 bases between them. The germline CDR1 and CDR2 sequences are SEHNR and FQNEAQ (reference sequence). The CDR3 has 15 amino acids. The full variable domain, its missing parts supplied by reference TRBV7-9 and TRBJ2-7, is DTGVSQNPRHKITKRGQNVTFRCDPISEHNRLYWYRQTLGQGPEFLTYFQNEAQLEKSRLLSDRFSAERPKGSFSTLEIQRTEQGDSAMYLCASSLEAAGMYEQYFGPGTRLTVT.

This clone has only one observation. This sequence joins TRBV25-1 and TRBJ2-5, with 9 bases that match TRBD2. The CDR3 loop spans 15 amino acids. Germline assignment: CDR1 MGHDK and CDR2 SYGVNS. After removal of 7 bases from V and 4 bases from J, the junction contained 10 bases not matched to a gene. In nucleotides, the CDR3 is TGTGCCAGCAAAAAGGCGGGACTAGCCTCAGAGACCCAGTACTTC. It is translated as CASKKAGLASETQYF.

The chain has TRBV19 and TRBJ1-3, with D uncertain. The V gene's germline CDR1 is LNHDA and CDR2 SQIVND (reference sequence). The CDR3 is 14 amino acids. Trimming pared 5 bases from V and 0 bases from J, leaving 8 bases between. CDR3 sequence: CASSYDNSGNTIYF. The CDR3 DNA reads TGTGCCAGTAGTTATGACAACTCTGGAAACACCATATATTTT.

This chain joins TRBV7-8 and TRBJ2-3; tentatively, D is TRBD2 (6 bases). CDR3 length equals 16 residues. CDR1 and CDR2 (germline): SGHVS, FQNEAQ. The V end lost 5 bases, the J end lost 1 base, and 16 bases lay between the germline ends. The CDR3 loop reads CASSPRRERGTDTQYF. The CDR3 DNA reads TGTGCCAGCAGCCCCCGGCGGGAACGAGGCACAGATACGCAGTATTTT.

The chain uses TRBV7-8 and TRBJ2-7; D is uncertain. The V and J ends lost 0 bases and 3 bases respectively, with 12 bases between them. There are 15 residues in the CDR3. Germline V CDR1 and CDR2: SGHVS, FQNEAQ. CDR3 in amino acids: CASSLADRVRYEQYF. For the CDR3, the DNA is TGTGCCAGCAGCTTAGCTGATCGGGTTCGCTACGAGCAGTACTTC.

Only one count was recorded for this clone. This chain uses TRBV28 with TRBJ1-3; 9 bases fit TRBD1. CDR1 and CDR2 from the germline V gene are MDHEN and SYDVKM. With V trimmed by 7 bases and J by 0 bases, 4 bases remained unmatched. The CDR3 totals 15 residues. CDR3 in DNA: TGTGCCAGCACCAAGGACAGGGGCTCTGGAAACACCATATATTTT. Translated: CASTKDRGSGNTIYF.

V gene TRBV28 combines with J gene TRBJ2-6; D is possibly TRBD1 (6 bases). The V and J ends lost 6 bases and 0 bases respectively, with 12 bases between them. The CDR3 runs 16 residues. CDR1 is MDHEN, CDR2 SYDVKM, per germline. CDR3 DNA: TGTGCCAGCAGACCAGGACAGACCTCTGGGGCCAACGTCCTGACTTTC. The encoded protein is CASRPGQTSGANVLTF.

This sequence joins TRBV28 and TRBJ2-1; D is perhaps TRBD2 (6 bases). CDR1 is MDHEN, CDR2 SYDVKM, per germline. The CDR3 sequence is 14 residues long. Trimming shortened V by 5 bases and J by 11 bases, and 19 bases separated the two germline ends. CDR3: CASSPVGRFWKQFF. The CDR3, as DNA: TGTGCCAGCAGTCCAGTTGGGAGGTTTTGGAAGCAGTTCTTC.

This sequence joins TRBV4-1 and TRBJ2-7; possibly TRBD2 for D (5 bases). Trimming cost V 1 base and J 5 bases, with 9 bases left between them. Per the germline V gene, CDR1 is MGHRA and CDR2 is YSYEKL. CDR3 length equals 13 residues. CDR3 sequence (DNA): TGCGCCAGCAGCCAAGGACTATACCACGAGCAGTACTTC. Its translation is CASSQGLYHEQYF.

The rearrangement uses TRBV2 and TRBJ1-2, with D possibly TRBD1 on 5 matching bases. V lost 2 bases and J lost 3, with 19 bases in between. Germline V gene sequence: CDR1 SNHLY, CDR2 FYNNEI. The CDR3 extends over 17 amino acids. The CDR3 protein is CASSEHIWGGVDYGYTF. The CDR3 nucleotides are TGTGCCAGCAGTGAACATATATGGGGGGGTGTCGACTATGGCTACACCTTC.

The count of this clone is one. V is TRBV5-4 and J is TRBJ2-7; possible D gene TRBD2, 6 bases. With 4 bases removed from V and 3 bases from J, the gap between germline ends came to 14 bases. Per the germline V gene, CDR1 is SGHNT and CDR2 is YYREEE (reference sequence). This CDR3 has 14 amino acids. The CDR3 spells CASSSLAQSYEQYF. In DNA, the CDR3 is TGTGCCAGCAGCAGTCTAGCGCAGAGCTACGAGCAGTACTTC.

This chain connects TRBV30 to TRBJ1-2, with D possibly being TRBD1 (5 bases). The germline CDR1 and CDR2 sequences are GTSNPN and SVGIG (reference sequence). V was clipped by 4 bases and J by 8 bases, with 8 bases between them. The CDR3 spans 10 residues. CDR3 sequence reads: CAWKAGGYTF. CDR3 coding DNA: TGTGCCTGGAAGGCAGGGGGCTACACCTTC.

In its sample, this clone was seen a few times. J is TRBJ1-5 and V is TRBV28; no firm D call. The V end was cut by 6 bases, the J end by 6 bases, with 18 bases between. This CDR3 is 15 amino acids long. Germline V gene sequence: CDR1 MDHEN, CDR2 SYDVKM. CDR3 protein: CASRRAGTLVQPQHF. The CDR3, as DNA: TGTGCCAGCAGGAGAGCGGGCACCCTGGTTCAGCCCCAGCATTTT. Looking up the rest from reference TRBV28 and TRBJ1-5 gives the full variable domain: DVKVTQSSRYLVKRTGEKVFLECVQDMDHENMFWYRQDPGLGLRLIYFSYDVKMKEKGDIPEGYSVSREKKERFSLILESASTNQTSMYLCASRRAGTLVQPQHFGDGTRLSIL.

This chain links TRBV5-1 with TRBJ2-3; a weak D match, TRBD2 (5 bases). The CDR3 spans 14 residues. The germline CDR1 and CDR2 sequences are SGHRS and YFSETQ. V was pared by 0 bases and J by 3 bases, with 8 bases between. The CDR3 sequence: CASSLGVATDTQYF. The CDR3 nucleotides are TGCGCCAGCAGCTTGGGGGTAGCGACAGATACGCAGTATTTT.